This TCR beta chain originates from a study of T-cell memory formation after mild COVID-19. TCRdb fed the 5' RACE reads into MiXCR, producing one record per CDR3 protein. The profile covers 250,000 to 300,000 distinct CDR3 sequences, with about 16% appearing a single time and 20% to 25% taken by the ten largest. The CDR3 totals 15 residues. Between the trimmed V and J ends, which lost 0 bases and 1 base, there was a span of 7 bases. The germline CDR1 and CDR2 sequences are MNHNY and SVGAGI (reference sequence). The clonotype originates from a man aged 18 to 29 who had mild COVID-19 (a few samples of this study predate the infection). Cell type and time point are not known. Input material: PBMCs or a T cell subset sorted from them (not recorded which). The chain uses TRBV6-6 and TRBJ1-3; no firm D call. DNA for the CDR3: TGTGCCAGCAGTTACTCCCCGGAATCTGGAAACACCATATATTTT. Its translation is CASSYSPESGNTIYF.